This T cell receptor (beta chain) was captured by sequencing in a study of cytotoxic CD8 clonotypes in ibrutinib-treated CLL. TCRdb's copy holds only in-frame clones and misses some; the assay was immunoSEQ multiplex PCR. The data hold tens of thousands of clones, with less than 90% observed a single time. Sample: PBMCs, taken after 24 months of ibrutinib treatment. The clonotype originates from a human donor with chronic lymphocytic leukemia.

The CDR3 loop is CASSSLAGNTGELFF. In nucleotides, the CDR3 is TGTGCCAGTAGCTCCCTGGCAGGGAACACCGGGGAGCTGTTTTTT. This sequence joins TRBV19 and TRBJ2-2; D remains ambiguous. Trimming took off 6 bases at V and 1 base at J, with 12 bases between the two ends. Germline V gene sequence: CDR1 LNHDA, CDR2 SQIVND (reference sequence). This CDR3 has 15 amino acids.